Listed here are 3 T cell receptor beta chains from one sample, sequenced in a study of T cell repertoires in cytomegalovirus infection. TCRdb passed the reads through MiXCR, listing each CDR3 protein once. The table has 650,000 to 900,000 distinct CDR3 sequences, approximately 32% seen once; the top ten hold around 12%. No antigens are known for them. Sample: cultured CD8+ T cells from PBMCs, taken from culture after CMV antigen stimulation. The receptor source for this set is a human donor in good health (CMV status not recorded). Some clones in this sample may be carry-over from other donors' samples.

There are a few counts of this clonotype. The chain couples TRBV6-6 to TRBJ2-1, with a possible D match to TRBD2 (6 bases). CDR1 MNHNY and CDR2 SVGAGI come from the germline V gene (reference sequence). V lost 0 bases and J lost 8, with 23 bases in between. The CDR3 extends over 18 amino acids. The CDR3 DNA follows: TGTGCCAGCAGTTACTCGGGGGACTCCGGGACGAGGACCGATGAGCAGTTCTTC. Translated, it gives CASSYSGDSGTRTDEQFF.

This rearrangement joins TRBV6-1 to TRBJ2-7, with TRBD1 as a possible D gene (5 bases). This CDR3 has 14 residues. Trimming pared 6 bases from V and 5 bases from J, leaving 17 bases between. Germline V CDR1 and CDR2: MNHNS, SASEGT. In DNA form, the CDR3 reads TGTGCCAGCAGACCACCTCAGGGCCCCCACGAGCAGTACTTC. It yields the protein CASRPPQGPHEQYF.

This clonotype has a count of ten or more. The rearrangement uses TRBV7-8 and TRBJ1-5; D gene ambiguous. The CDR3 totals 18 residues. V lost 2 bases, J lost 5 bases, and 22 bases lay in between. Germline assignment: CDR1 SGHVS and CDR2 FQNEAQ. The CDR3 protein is CASSLFYWARGLDQPQHF. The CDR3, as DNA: TGTGCCAGCAGCTTATTTTATTGGGCTCGTGGTCTCGATCAGCCCCAGCATTTT.